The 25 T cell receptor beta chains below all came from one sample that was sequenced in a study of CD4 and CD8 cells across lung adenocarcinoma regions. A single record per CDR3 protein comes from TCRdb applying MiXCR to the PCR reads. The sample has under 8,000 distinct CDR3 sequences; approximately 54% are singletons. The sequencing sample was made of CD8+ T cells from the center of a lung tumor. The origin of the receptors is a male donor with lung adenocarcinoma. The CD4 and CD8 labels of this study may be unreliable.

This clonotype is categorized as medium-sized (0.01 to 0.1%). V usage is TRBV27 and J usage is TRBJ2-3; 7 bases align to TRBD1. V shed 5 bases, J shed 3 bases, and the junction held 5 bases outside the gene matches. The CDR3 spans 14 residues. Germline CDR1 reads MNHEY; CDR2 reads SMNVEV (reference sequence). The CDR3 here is CASSLRTGTDTQYF. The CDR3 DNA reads TGTGCCAGCAGTCTAAGGACAGGAACAGATACGCAGTATTTT.

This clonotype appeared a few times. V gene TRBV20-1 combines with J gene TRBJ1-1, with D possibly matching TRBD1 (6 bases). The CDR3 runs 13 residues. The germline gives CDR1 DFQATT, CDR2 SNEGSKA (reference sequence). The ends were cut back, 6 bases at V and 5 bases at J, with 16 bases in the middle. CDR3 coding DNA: TGCAGTGCGGTAGTTCCCCAGGGGACTGAAGCTTTCTTT. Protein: CSAVVPQGTEAFF.

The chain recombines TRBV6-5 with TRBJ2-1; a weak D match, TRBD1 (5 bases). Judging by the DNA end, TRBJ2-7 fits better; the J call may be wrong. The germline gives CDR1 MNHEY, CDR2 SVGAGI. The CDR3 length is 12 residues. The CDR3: CASSYTGLEQYF. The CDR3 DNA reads TGTGCCAGCAGTTACACAGGCTTGGAGCAGTACTTC.

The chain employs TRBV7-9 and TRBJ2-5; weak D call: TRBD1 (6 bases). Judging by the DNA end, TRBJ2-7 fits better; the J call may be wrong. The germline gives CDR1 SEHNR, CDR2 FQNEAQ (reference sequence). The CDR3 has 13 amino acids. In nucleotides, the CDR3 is TGTGCCAGCAGAGACGGACAGTACTACGAGCAGTACTTC. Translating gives CASRDGQYYEQYF.

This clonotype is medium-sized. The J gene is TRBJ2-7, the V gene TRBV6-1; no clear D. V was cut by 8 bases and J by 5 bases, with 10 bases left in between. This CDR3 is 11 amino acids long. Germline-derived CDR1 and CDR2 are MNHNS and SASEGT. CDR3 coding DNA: TGTGCCAGCCAGACGGTAAACGAGCAGTACTTC. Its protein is CASQTVNEQYF.

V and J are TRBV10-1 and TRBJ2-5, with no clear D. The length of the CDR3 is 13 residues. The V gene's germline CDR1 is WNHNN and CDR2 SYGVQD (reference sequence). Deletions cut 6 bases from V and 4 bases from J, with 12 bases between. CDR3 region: CASSKGRAETQYF. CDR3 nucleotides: TGCGCCAGCAGCAAGGGAAGGGCAGAGACCCAGTACTTC.

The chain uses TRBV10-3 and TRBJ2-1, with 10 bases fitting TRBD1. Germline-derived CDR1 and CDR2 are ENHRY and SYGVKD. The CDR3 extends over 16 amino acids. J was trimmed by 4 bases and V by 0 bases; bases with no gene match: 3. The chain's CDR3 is CAISESGTGDYNEQFF. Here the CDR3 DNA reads TGTGCCATCAGTGAGTCTGGGACAGGGGATTACAATGAGCAGTTCTTC.

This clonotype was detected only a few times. DNA of the CDR3: TGTGCCATCAGTGCCGGGGCGGCCTACGAGCAGTACTTC. It is translated as CAISAGAAYEQYF. This sequence joins TRBV10-3 and TRBJ2-1, with D perhaps given as TRBD1 or TRBD2 (5 bases each). TRBJ2-7 matches the DNA end more closely, so the J call is doubtful. The CDR3 runs 13 residues. In germline, CDR1 is ENHRY, CDR2 SYGVKD.

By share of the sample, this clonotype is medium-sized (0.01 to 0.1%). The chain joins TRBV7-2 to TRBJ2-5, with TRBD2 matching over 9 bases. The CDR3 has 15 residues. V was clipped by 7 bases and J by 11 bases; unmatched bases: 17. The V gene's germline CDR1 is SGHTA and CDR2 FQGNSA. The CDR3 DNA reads TGTGCCAGCACCCCGGGGGGCGGGAGGGCGGTGGAGCAGTACTTC. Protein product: CASTPGGGRAVEQYF.

CDR3 nucleotides: TGTGCCAGCAGTTTCGGGAGCGGGGACCAAGACATTCAGTACTTC. Amino acid sequence: CASSFGSGDQDIQYF. J is TRBJ2-4 and V is TRBV27; 7 nucleotides match TRBD2. After removal of 3 bases from V and 8 bases from J, the junction contained 10 bases not matched to a gene. Germline V gene lookup returns CDR1 MNHEY and CDR2 SMNVEV (reference sequence). The CDR3 runs 15 residues.

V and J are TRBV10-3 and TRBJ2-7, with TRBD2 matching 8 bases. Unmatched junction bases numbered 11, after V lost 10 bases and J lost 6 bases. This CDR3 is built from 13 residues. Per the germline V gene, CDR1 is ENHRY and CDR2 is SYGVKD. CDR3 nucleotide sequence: TGTGCCACCCAAGAGCGGGAGATCGGCGAGCAGTACTTC. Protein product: CATQEREIGEQYF.

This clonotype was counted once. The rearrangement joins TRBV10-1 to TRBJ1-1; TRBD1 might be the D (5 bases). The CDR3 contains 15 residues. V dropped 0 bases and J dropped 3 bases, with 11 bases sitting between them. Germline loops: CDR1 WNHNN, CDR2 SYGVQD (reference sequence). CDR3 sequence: CASSESGVGDTEAFF. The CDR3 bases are TGCGCCAGCAGTGAGTCGGGTGTGGGGGACACTGAAGCTTTCTTT.

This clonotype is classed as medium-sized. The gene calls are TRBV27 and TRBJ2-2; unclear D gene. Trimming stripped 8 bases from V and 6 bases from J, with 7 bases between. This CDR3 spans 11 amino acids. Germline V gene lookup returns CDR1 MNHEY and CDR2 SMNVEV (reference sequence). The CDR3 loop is CASARAGELFF. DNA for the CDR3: TGTGCCAGCGCTCGGGCCGGGGAGCTGTTTTTT.

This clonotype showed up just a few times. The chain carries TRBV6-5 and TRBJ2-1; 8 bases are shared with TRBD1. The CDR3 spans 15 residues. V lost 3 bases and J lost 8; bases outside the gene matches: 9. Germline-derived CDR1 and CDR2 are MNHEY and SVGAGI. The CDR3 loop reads CASSYGQGAGYEQFF. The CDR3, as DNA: TGTGCCAGCAGTTATGGCCAGGGGGCGGGTTATGAGCAGTTCTTC.

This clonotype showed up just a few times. CDR3 amino acids: CASSKVYTDTQYF. Here the CDR3 DNA reads TGCGCCAGCAGTAAAGTTTACACAGATACGCAGTATTTT. The J gene is TRBJ2-3, the V gene TRBV10-1; D remains ambiguous. The V gene's germline CDR1 is WNHNN and CDR2 SYGVQD (reference sequence). Trimming removed 5 bases from V and 2 bases from J, with 8 bases in between. The CDR3 is 13 amino acids.

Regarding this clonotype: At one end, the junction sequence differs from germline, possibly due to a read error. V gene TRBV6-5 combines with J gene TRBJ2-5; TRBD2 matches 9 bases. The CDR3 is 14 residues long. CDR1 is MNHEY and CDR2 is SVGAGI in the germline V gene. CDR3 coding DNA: TGTGCCAGCAGTCACTCGACTAGCGGAGAGACCCAGTACTTC. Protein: CASSHSTSGETQYF.

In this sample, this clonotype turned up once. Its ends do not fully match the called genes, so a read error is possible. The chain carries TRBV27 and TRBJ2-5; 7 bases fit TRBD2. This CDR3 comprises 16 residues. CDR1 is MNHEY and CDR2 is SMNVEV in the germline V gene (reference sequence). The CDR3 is CASAGRLAGDQDTQYF. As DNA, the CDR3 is TGTGCCAGCGCGGGACGCCTGGCGGGAGACCAAGATACCCAGTACTTC.

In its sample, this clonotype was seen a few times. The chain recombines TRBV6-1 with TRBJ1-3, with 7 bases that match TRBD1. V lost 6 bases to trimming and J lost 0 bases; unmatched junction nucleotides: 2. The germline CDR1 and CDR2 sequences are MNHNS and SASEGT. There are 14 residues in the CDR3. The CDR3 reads CASRPGGSGNTIYF. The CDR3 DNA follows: TGTGCCAGCAGGCCAGGGGGCTCTGGAAACACCATATATTTT.

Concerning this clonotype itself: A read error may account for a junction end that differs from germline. CDR3 sequence (DNA): TGTGCCCGCAGCTCCCCGGCGTTGAGCACCAATGAGCAGTATTTC. This codes for CARSSPALSTNEQYF. V and J are TRBV6-1 and TRBJ2-1; no clear D. The CDR3 is 15 amino acids. Germline V gene data show CDR1 as MNHNS and CDR2 as SASEGT.

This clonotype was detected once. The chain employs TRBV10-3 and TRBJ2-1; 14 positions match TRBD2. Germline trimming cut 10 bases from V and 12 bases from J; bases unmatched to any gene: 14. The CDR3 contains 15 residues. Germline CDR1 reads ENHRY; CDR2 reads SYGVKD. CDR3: CANSGTSGSRDAQFF. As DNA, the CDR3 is TGTGCCAACTCCGGGACTAGCGGGAGCAGGGATGCGCAGTTCTTC.

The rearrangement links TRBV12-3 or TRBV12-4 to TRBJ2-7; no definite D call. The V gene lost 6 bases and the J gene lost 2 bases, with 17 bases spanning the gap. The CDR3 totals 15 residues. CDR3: CASRLGSFSAYEQYF. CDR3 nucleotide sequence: TGTGCCAGCAGGTTGGGGTCCTTCTCCGCCTACGAGCAGTACTTC.

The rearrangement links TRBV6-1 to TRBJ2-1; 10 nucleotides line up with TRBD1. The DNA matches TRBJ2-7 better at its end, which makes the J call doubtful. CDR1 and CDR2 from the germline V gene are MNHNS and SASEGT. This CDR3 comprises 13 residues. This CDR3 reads CASDGTGDREQYF. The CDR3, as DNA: TGTGCCAGCGACGGGACAGGGGATCGCGAGCAGTACTTC.

The DNA of the CDR3 is TGTGCCAGCAGTTCGTTCGGGAGGGGGCCCGGGGAGCTGTTTTTT. It specifies CASSSFGRGPGELFF. The chain employs TRBV27 and TRBJ2-2; weak D call: TRBD2 (8 bases). V was trimmed by 4 bases and J by 6 bases, leaving 15 bases between them. CDR3 length: 15 residues. Germline V gives CDR1 MNHEY, CDR2 SMNVEV (reference sequence).

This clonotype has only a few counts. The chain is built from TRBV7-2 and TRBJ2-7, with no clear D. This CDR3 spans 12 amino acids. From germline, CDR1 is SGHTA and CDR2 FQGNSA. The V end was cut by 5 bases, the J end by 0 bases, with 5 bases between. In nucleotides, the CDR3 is TGTGCCAGCAGCCCCTTCTCCTACGAGCAGTACTTC. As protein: CASSPFSYEQYF.

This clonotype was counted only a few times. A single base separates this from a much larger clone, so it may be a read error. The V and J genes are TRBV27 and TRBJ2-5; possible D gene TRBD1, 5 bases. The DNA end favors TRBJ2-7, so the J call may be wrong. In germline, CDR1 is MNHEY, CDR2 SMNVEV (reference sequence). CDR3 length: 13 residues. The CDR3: CASSFRQGYEQYF. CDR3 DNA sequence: TGTGCCAGCAGTTTCCGCCAGGGCTACGAGCAGTACTTC.